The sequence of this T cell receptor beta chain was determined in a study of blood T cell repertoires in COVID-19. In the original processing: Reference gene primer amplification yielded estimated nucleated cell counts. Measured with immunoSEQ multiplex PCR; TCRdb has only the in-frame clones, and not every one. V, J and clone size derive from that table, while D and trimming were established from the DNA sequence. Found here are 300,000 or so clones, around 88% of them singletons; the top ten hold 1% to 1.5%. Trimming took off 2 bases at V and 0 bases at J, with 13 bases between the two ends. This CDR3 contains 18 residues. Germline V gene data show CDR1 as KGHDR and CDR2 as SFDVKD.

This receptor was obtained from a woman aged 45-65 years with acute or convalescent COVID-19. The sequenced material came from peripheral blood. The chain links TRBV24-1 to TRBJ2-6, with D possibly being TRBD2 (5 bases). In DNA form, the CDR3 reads TGTGCCACCAGTGATTCCGTCAAGGCGGGCTCTGGGGCCAACGTCCTGACTTTC. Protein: CATSDSVKAGSGANVLTF.